This T cell receptor beta chain was recovered during a study of preoperative IRX-2 immunotherapy in early breast cancer. Treatment reported: preoperative locoregional IRX-2 cytokine immunotherapy. Preoperative locoregional IRX-2 cytokine immunotherapy was tested in the phase Ib source study. With 5 bases clipped from V and 5 bases from J, the junction kept 5 bases outside the gene matches. Germline V gene lookup returns CDR1 SEHNR and CDR2 FQNEAQ (reference sequence). The CDR3 runs to 15 residues. The assay was immunoSEQ multiplex PCR, and TCRdb's table has in-frame clones only and misses some. The sample has around 25,000 clones; 85% to 95% are singletons.

J is TRBJ2-3 and V is TRBV7-9; TRBD2 aligns across 12 bases. Sample: tumor tissue, taken after IRX-2 immunotherapy. The sequence was obtained from a human donor with breast cancer. In nucleotides, the CDR3 is TGTGCCAGCAGCGCTAGCGGGGGGGCCGAAGATACGCAGTATTTT. It translates to CASSASGGAEDTQYF.